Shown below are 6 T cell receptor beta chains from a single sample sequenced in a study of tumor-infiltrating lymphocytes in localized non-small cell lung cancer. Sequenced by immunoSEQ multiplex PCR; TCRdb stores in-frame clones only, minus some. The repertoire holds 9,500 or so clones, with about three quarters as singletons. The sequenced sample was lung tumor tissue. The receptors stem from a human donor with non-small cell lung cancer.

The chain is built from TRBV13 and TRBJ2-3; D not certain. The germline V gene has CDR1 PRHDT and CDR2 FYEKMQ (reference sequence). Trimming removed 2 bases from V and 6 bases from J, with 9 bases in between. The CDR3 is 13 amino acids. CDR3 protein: CASSLLVPDTQYF. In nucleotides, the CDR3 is TGTGCCAGCAGCTTACTAGTGCCGGATACGCAGTATTTT.

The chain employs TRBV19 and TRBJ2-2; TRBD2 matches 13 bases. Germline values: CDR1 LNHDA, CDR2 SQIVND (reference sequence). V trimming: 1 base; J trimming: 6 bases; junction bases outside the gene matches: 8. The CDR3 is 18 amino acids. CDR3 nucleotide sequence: TGTGCCAGTAGTATAGGTAGGACTAGCGGGAGAGTACCCGGGGAGCTGTTTTTT. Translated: CASSIGRTSGRVPGELFF.

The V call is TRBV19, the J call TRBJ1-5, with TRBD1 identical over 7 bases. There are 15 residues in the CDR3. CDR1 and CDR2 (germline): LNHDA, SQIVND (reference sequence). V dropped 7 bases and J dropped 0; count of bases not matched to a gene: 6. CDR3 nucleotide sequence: TGTGCCAGTAAGGAGGGGGCGTATAGCAATCAGCCCCAGCATTTT. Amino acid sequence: CASKEGAYSNQPQHF.

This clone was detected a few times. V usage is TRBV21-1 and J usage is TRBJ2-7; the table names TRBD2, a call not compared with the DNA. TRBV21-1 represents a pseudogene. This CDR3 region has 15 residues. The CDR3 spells CASSKPEGPPLRQYF. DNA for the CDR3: TGTGCCAGCAGCAAACCGGAGGGACCCCCTCTACGGCAGTACTTC.

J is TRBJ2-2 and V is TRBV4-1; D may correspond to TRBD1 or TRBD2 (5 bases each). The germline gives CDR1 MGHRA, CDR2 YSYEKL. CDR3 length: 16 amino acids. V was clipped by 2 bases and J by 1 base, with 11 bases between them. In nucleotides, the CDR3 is TGCGCCAGCAGCCAACCCGGGACGGTGAACACCGGGGAGCTGTTTTTT. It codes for CASSQPGTVNTGELFF.

The CDR3 nucleotides are TGTGCCAGCAGCTTACTAGCAACAACAGATACGCAGTATTTT. This sequence encodes CASSLLATTDTQYF. This chain uses TRBV5-6 with TRBJ2-3; tentative D call: TRBD2 (6 bases). The V end was cut by 2 bases, the J end by 3 bases, with 10 bases between. Per the germline V gene, CDR1 is SGHDT and CDR2 is YYEEEE. The CDR3 covers 14 residues.